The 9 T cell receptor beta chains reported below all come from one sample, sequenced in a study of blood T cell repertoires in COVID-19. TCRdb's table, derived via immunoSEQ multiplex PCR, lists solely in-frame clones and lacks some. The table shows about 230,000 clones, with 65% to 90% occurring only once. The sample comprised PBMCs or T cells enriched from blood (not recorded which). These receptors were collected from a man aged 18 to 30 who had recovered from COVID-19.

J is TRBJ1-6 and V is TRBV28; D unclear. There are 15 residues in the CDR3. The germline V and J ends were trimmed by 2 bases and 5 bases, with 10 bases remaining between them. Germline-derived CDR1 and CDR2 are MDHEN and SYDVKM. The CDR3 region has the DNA TGTGCCAGCAGTTTACTCCCCAGGAATAATTCACCCCTCCACTTT. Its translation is CASSLLPRNNSPLHF.

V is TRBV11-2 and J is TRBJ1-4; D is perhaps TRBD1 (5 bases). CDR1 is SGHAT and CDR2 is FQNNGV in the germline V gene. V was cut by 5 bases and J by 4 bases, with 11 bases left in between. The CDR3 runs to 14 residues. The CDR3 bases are TGTGCCAGCAGCGTCCGTAGGGGTAATGAAAAACTGTTTTTT. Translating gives CASSVRRGNEKLFF.

The CDR3 region is CASSKGSRGPDTQYF. CDR3 DNA sequence: TGTGCCAGCAGCAAAGGGTCGCGGGGGCCAGATACGCAGTATTTT. The rearrangement links TRBV21-1 to TRBJ2-3; TRBD2 is the table's D call, not checked against the DNA. TRBV21-1 is classified as a pseudogene. The length of the CDR3 is 15 residues.

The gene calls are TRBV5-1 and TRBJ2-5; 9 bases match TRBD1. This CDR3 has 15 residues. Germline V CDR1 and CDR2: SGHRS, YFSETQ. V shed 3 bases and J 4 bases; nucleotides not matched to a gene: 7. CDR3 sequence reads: CASSSGTGQGETQYF. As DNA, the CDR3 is TGCGCCAGCAGCTCCGGGACAGGGCAGGGAGAGACCCAGTACTTC.

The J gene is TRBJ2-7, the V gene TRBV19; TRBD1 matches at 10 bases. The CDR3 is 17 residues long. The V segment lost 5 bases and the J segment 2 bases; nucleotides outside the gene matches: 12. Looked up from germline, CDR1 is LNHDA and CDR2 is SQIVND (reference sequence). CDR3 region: CASSRTNRQGAPYEQYF. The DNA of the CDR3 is TGTGCCAGTAGTCGAACGAACAGACAGGGGGCCCCCTACGAGCAGTACTTC.

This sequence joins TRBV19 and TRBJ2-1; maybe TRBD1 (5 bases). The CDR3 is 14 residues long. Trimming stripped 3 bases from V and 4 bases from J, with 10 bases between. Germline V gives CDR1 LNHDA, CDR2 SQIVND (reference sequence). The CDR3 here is CASSMPDKYNEQFF. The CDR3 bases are TGTGCCAGTAGTATGCCGGACAAATACAATGAGCAGTTCTTC. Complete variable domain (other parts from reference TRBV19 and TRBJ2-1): DGGITQSPKYLFRKEGQNVTLSCEQNLNHDAMYWYRQDPGQGLRLIYYSQIVNDFQKGDIAEGYSVSREKKESFPLTVTSAQKNPTAFYLCASSMPDKYNEQFFGPGTRLTVL.

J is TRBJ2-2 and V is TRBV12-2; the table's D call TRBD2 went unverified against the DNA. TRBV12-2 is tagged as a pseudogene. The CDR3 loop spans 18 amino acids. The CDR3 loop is CASRPGRLAGIDTGELFF. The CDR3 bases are TGTGCAAGTCGCCCAGGGCGCCTAGCGGGGATCGACACCGGGGAGCTGTTTTTT.

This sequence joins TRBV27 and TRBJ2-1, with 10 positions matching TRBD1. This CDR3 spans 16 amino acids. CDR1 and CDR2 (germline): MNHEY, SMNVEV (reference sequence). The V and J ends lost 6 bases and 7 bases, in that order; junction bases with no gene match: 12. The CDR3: CASSRGPGTGDNEQFF. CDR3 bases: TGTGCCAGCAGCCGGGGACCCGGGACAGGGGATAATGAGCAGTTCTTC.

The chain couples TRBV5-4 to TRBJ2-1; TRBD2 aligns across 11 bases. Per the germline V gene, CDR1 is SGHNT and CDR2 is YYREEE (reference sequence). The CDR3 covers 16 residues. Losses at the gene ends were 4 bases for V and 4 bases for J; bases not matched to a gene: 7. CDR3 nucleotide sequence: TGTGCCAGCAGCAAAGAACTAGCGGGGGCTTACAATGAGCAGTTCTTC. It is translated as CASSKELAGAYNEQFF.